The 4 T cell receptor beta chains in this list originate from one sample, sequenced in a study of blood T cell repertoires in COVID-19. TCRdb keeps only in-frame clones here, not all; method: immunoSEQ multiplex PCR. The data contain about 200,000 clones, approximately 91% of them singletons. What was sequenced was peripheral blood. The receptors here all came from a woman in her 40s who had recovered from COVID-19.

The chain combines TRBV4-1 with TRBJ1-3; 8 bases are shared with TRBD1. The CDR3 extends over 16 amino acids. After removal of 2 bases from V and 3 bases from J, the junction contained 6 bases not matched to a gene. CDR1 and CDR2 from the germline V gene are MGHRA and YSYEKL. CDR3 loop: CASSQQDRVYGNTIYF. CDR3 coding DNA: TGCGCCAGCAGCCAACAGGACAGGGTTTATGGAAACACCATATATTTT.

V and J are TRBV5-8 and TRBJ2-3; 9 bases map to TRBD2. V dropped 4 bases and J dropped 5; count of bases not matched to a gene: 11. The CDR3 is made up of 16 amino acids. Germline V lookup: CDR1 SGHTS, CDR2 YDEGEE. The CDR3 reads CASSRSRLAELDTQYF. CDR3 coding DNA: TGTGCCAGCAGCAGGAGCAGACTAGCGGAGTTAGATACGCAGTATTTT.

The J gene is TRBJ1-1, the V gene TRBV7-9, with TRBD1 matching 9 bases. This CDR3 has 15 amino acids. Germline loops: CDR1 SEHNR, CDR2 FQNEAQ (reference sequence). The V and J ends lost 5 bases and 4 bases, in that order; junction bases with no gene match: 8. In DNA form, the CDR3 reads TGTGCCAGCAGCCCCCCGGGACAGGGTCGCACTGAAGCTTTCTTT. Translated, it gives CASSPPGQGRTEAFF.

The chain links TRBV29-1 to TRBJ1-2; tentatively, D is TRBD1 (5 bases). CDR1 is SQVTM and CDR2 is ANQGSEA in the germline V gene. This CDR3 has 14 amino acids. V shed 3 bases and J shed 3 bases, with 14 bases lying between them. CDR3: CSVDFREVDYGYTF. The CDR3 DNA reads TGCAGCGTTGATTTCAGGGAGGTCGACTATGGCTACACCTTC.